This T cell receptor (beta chain) is from a study of glioma-infiltrating T cells after dendritic cell vaccination. Study-wide context: Dendritic cells derived from monocytes and pulsed with autologous tumor lysate formed the vaccine.

Indicated time point: after dendritic cell vaccination, including at tumor progression/relapse. The PCR used 60 V beta and 13 J beta primers. Sequencing was performed with immunoSEQ multiplex PCR; in TCRdb, only in-frame clones are kept and a portion is missing. The sample yields fewer than 70,000 clones, more than 70% seen once. Germline V gives CDR1 SQVTM, CDR2 ANQGSEA. V was pared by 4 bases and J by 4 bases, with 8 bases between. There are 11 residues in the CDR3. The V call is TRBV29-1, the J call TRBJ2-7, with unresolved D. The input for sequencing was blood, taken after dendritic cell vaccination. The receptor's source is a human donor with glioblastoma. As DNA, the CDR3 is TGCAGCGTTGTGGAGTTGTACGAGCAGTACTTC. Translation: CSVVELYEQYF.